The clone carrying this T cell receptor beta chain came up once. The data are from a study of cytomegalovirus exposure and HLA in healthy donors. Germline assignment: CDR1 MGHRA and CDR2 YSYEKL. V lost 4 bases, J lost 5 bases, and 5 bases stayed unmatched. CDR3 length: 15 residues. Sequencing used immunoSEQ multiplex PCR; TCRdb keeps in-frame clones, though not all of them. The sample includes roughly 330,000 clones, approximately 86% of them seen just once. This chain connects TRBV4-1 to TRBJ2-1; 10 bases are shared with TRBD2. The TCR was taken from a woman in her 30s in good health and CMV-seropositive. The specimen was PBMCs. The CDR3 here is CASSRGLAANNEQFF. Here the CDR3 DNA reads TGCGCCAGCAGCCGAGGACTAGCGGCCAACAATGAGCAGTTCTTC.